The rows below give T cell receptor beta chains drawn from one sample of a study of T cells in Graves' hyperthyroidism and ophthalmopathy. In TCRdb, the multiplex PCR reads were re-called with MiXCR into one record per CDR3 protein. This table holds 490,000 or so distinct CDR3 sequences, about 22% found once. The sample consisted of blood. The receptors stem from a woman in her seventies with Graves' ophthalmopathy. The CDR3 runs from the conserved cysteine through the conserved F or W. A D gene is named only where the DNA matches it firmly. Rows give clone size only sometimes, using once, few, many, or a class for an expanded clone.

cdr3_aa: CAISGGTSGSSYEQYF
cdr3_nt: TGTGCCATCAGTGGAGGGACTAGCGGGAGCTCCTACGAGCAGTACTTC
d_call: TRBD2
clone_size: .
j_call: TRBJ2-7
v_call: TRBV10-3

cdr3_aa: CASSPYKNTEAFF
cdr3_nt: TGTGCCAGCTCACCTTACAAGAACACTGAAGCTTTCTTT
d_call: .
clone_size: few
j_call: TRBJ1-1
v_call: TRBV18

cdr3_aa: CASSLGRLYTDTQYF
cdr3_nt: TGTGCCAGCAGCTTAGGACGTCTCTACACAGATACGCAGTATTTT
d_call: .
clone_size: .
j_call: TRBJ2-3
v_call: TRBV11-3

cdr3_aa: CATSPRDSPQETQYF
cdr3_nt: TGTGCCACCAGCCCCCGGGACAGTCCTCAAGAGACCCAGTACTTC
d_call: TRBD1
clone_size: .
j_call: TRBJ2-5
v_call: TRBV15

cdr3_aa: CASSKGAMWVEQFF
cdr3_nt: TGTGCCAGCAGCAAAGGGGCCATGTGGGTTGAGCAGTTCTTC
d_call: .
clone_size: .
j_call: TRBJ2-1
v_call: TRBV12-3/TRBV12-4

cdr3_aa: CASSSLRRSRTDTQYF
cdr3_nt: TGTGCCAGCAGTAGCCTGAGGCGGAGCAGAACAGATACGCAGTATTTT
d_call: .
clone_size: few
j_call: TRBJ2-3
v_call: TRBV6-1

cdr3_aa: CATSRDRGRGYGYTF
cdr3_nt: TGTGCCACCAGCAGAGATCGGGGGCGGGGATATGGCTACACCTTC
d_call: .
clone_size: many
j_call: TRBJ1-2
v_call: TRBV15

cdr3_aa: CASSSLTGRGSSYNEQFF
cdr3_nt: TGTGCCAGCAGCTCATTAACGGGGCGGGGCAGCTCCTACAATGAGCAGTTCTTC
d_call: .
clone_size: few
j_call: TRBJ2-1
v_call: TRBV7-9

cdr3_aa: CASSLGVGSGRMSSYNEQFF
cdr3_nt: TGTGCCAGCAGCTTAGGAGTGGGTAGCGGGAGGATGAGCTCCTACAATGAGCAGTTCTTC
d_call: TRBD2
clone_size: .
j_call: TRBJ2-1
v_call: TRBV7-2

cdr3_aa: CASSDGGSAEAFF
cdr3_nt: TGTGCCAGCAGTGACGGGGGGTCGGCTGAAGCTTTCTTT
d_call: .
clone_size: few
j_call: TRBJ1-1
v_call: TRBV6-1

cdr3_aa: CAISDLAGDEQFF
cdr3_nt: TGTGCCATCAGTGATCTAGCTGGCGATGAGCAGTTCTTC
d_call: .
clone_size: .
j_call: TRBJ2-1
v_call: TRBV10-3

cdr3_aa: CASSPLWDTQYF
cdr3_nt: TGTGCCAGCAGCCCTCTATGGGATACGCAGTATTTT
d_call: .
clone_size: few
j_call: TRBJ2-3
v_call: TRBV7-9

cdr3_aa: CASSLAPGTYNEQFF
cdr3_nt: TGCGCCAGCAGCTTGGCCCCTGGGACCTACAATGAGCAGTTCTTC
d_call: .
clone_size: few
j_call: TRBJ2-1
v_call: TRBV5-1

cdr3_aa: CASSPGLAGTPYEQYF
cdr3_nt: TGTGCCAGCAGTCCCGGACTAGCGGGGACCCCCTACGAGCAGTACTTC
d_call: TRBD2
clone_size: .
j_call: TRBJ2-7
v_call: TRBV5-4

cdr3_aa: CSVEETIKNIQYF
cdr3_nt: TGCAGCGTTGAAGAGACAATTAAAAACATTCAGTACTTC
d_call: .
clone_size: .
j_call: TRBJ2-4
v_call: TRBV29-1

cdr3_aa: CASSPRRLAGGSYEQYF
cdr3_nt: TGTGCCAGTAGTCCACGACGACTAGCGGGAGGGTCCTACGAGCAGTACTTC
d_call: TRBD2
clone_size: .
j_call: TRBJ2-7
v_call: TRBV19

cdr3_aa: CASSLGPANTGELFF
cdr3_nt: TGTGCCAGCAGTTTGGGACCCGCGAACACCGGGGAGCTGTTTTTT
d_call: .
clone_size: many
j_call: TRBJ2-2
v_call: TRBV28

cdr3_aa: CATSEGTGYNEQFF
cdr3_nt: TGTGCCACCAGTGAGGGGACAGGGTATAATGAGCAGTTCTTC
d_call: TRBD1
clone_size: few
j_call: TRBJ2-1
v_call: TRBV24-1

cdr3_aa: CASLRRDNYGYTF
cdr3_nt: TGTGCCAGCCTGAGAAGGGATAACTATGGCTACACCTTC
d_call: .
clone_size: .
j_call: TRBJ1-2
v_call: TRBV28

cdr3_aa: CSARGDRGFYEKLFF
cdr3_nt: TGCAGTGCTAGAGGGGACAGGGGCTTTTATGAAAAACTGTTTTTT
d_call: TRBD1
clone_size: few
j_call: TRBJ1-4
v_call: TRBV20-1

cdr3_aa: CASRPGQGTSGANVLTF
cdr3_nt: TGTGCCAGCAGGCCGGGACAGGGCACCTCTGGGGCCAACGTCCTGACTTTC
d_call: TRBD1
clone_size: .
j_call: TRBJ2-6
v_call: TRBV12-3/TRBV12-4

cdr3_aa: CASSLGAGRGTEAFF
cdr3_nt: TGTGCCAGCAGCTTAGGAGCGGGACGAGGGACTGAAGCTTTCTTT
d_call: .
clone_size: .
j_call: TRBJ1-1
v_call: TRBV11-2

cdr3_aa: CASSEAQANTEAFF
cdr3_nt: TGTGCCAGCAGTGAAGCGCAGGCGAACACTGAAGCTTTCTTT
d_call: .
clone_size: many
j_call: TRBJ1-1
v_call: TRBV6-1